This T cell receptor (beta chain) came from a study of CD8 T cell repertoires and HIV-1 epitope variants. As for the study in general: Each of Twenty-five Gag and Nef epitope peptides stimulated a separate culture.

The CDR3 has 13 residues. The ends were cut back, 1 base at V and 7 bases at J, with 9 bases in the middle. Germline-derived CDR1 and CDR2 are SGHDT and YYEEEE. Produced via immunoSEQ multiplex PCR; TCRdb's table is partial and in-frame only. The table shows roughly 4,000 clones, with roughly three fifths occurring only once. This clone was counted once. Its antigen is not known. The sample consisted of cultured CD8+ T cells derived from PBMCs. V gene TRBV5-6 combines with J gene TRBJ1-3; possible D gene TRBD1, 5 bases. The TCR comes from a male donor with HIV. This CDR3 reads CASSLIGANTIYF. CDR3 in DNA: TGTGCCAGCAGCTTGATAGGGGCGAACACCATATATTTT.